This is a list of T cell receptor beta chains from one sample in a study of blood T cell repertoires in COVID-19. Data came from immunoSEQ multiplex PCR; TCRdb stores just in-frame clones and leaves some out. In the table there are 180,000 or so clones, over 75% of which are singletons. Sequences were obtained from PBMCs or T cells enriched from blood (not recorded which). All receptors come from a man aged 45 to 65 who had recovered from COVID-19. Both conserved end residues are part of each CDR3. The D gene is left open where the match is weak. Expanded clones get a size class; other rows say once, few or many, or leave the size out.

d_call	clone_size	v_call	j_call	cdr3_aa	cdr3_nt
.	.	TRBV6-5	TRBJ1-3	CASSISVSGNTIYF	TGTGCCAGCAGTATCTCTGTCTCTGGAAACACCATATATTTT
TRBD2	once	TRBV7-8	TRBJ2-3	CASSLGLAGGRQSTDTQYF	TGTGCCAGCAGCTTAGGACTAGCGGGGGGCCGACAGAGCACAGATACGCAGTATTTT
.	.	TRBV7-6	TRBJ2-7	CASSFWEEGFHEQYF	TGTGCCAGCAGCTTTTGGGAGGAGGGTTTTCACGAGCAGTACTTC
TRBD1	.	TRBV13	TRBJ1-2	CASSLNSQGASGGYTF	TGTGCCAGCAGCTTAAACTCCCAGGGGGCTAGTGGTGGCTACACCTTC
TRBD2	.	TRBV3-1/TRBV3-2	TRBJ2-5	CASSHTGLAGLKETQYF	TGTGCCAGCAGCCATACGGGACTAGCGGGGTTAAAAGAGACCCAGTACTTC
TRBD2	once	TRBV5-4	TRBJ2-5	CASSAGGYQETQYF	TGTGCCAGCAGCGCGGGGGGGTACCAAGAGACCCAGTACTTC
.	.	TRBV18	TRBJ1-5	CASSPPSRHSNQPQHF	TGTGCCAGCTCACCACCGTCGAGGCATAGCAATCAGCCCCAGCATTTT
TRBD1	.	TRBV6-5	TRBJ1-4	CASSLDRVSEKLFF	TGTGCCAGCAGTCTTGACAGGGTTAGTGAAAAACTGTTTTTT
.	.	TRBV5-1	TRBJ1-1	CASSLQGTTEAFF	TGCGCCAGCAGCTTGCAGGGGACCACTGAAGCTTTCTTT
.	.	TRBV28	TRBJ1-1	CASSSPGYTEAFF	TGTGCCAGCAGTTCCCCGGGATACACTGAAGCTTTCTTT
.	few	TRBV27	TRBJ1-3	CASSFSSGNTIYF	TGTGCCAGCAGTTTTAGCTCTGGAAACACCATATATTTT
TRBD1	.	TRBV28	TRBJ1-5	CASSTDRGDQPQHF	TGTGCCAGCAGTACTGACAGGGGGGACCAGCCCCAGCATTTT
.	.	TRBV30	TRBJ1-2	CAWSSGLANYGYTF	TGTGCCTGGAGTAGCGGCCTAGCTAACTATGGCTACACCTTC
.	.	TRBV5-4	TRBJ2-3	CASSLGNRVEADTQYF	TGTGCCAGCAGCTTGGGGAACAGGGTTGAGGCAGATACGCAGTATTTT
TRBD1	.	TRBV18	TRBJ1-5	CASSRDSGGNQPQHF	TGTGCCAGCTCAAGGGACAGCGGGGGAAATCAGCCCCAGCATTTT
.	few	TRBV9	TRBJ1-2	CASSVGTGSNYGYTF	TGTGCCAGCAGCGTAGGAACAGGGTCTAACTATGGCTACACCTTC
.	.	TRBV30	TRBJ1-6	CAWTQGASPLHF	TGTGCCTGGACGCAGGGCGCTTCACCCCTCCACTTT
TRBD1	.	TRBV5-1	TRBJ1-2	CASSLTGAGSGYTF	TGCGCCAGCAGCTTGACAGGGGCCGGTTCTGGCTACACCTTC
TRBD2	.	TRBV27	TRBJ2-1	CASSFGTTSGRRNEQFF	TGTGCCAGCAGTTTTGGGACCACTAGCGGGAGGAGGAATGAGCAGTTCTTC
.	.	TRBV6-5	TRBJ2-7	CASKGLSPYEQYF	TGTGCCAGCAAAGGACTCTCTCCATACGAGCAGTACTTC
TRBD1	.	TRBV6-1	TRBJ1-2	CASSEDRGDGYTF	TGTGCCAGCAGTGAGGACAGGGGAGATGGCTACACCTTC
.	few	TRBV6-6	TRBJ2-4	CASSSGLAKNIQYF	TGTGCCAGCAGTTCGGGTCTAGCCAAAAACATTCAGTACTTC
.	.	TRBV5-1	TRBJ2-3	CASSPEVGAADTQYF	TGCGCCAGCAGCCCGGAGGTGGGCGCGGCAGATACGCAGTATTTT
.	.	TRBV21-1	TRBJ1-3	CASSHRGWGQPSSGNTIYF	TGTGCCAGCAGCCACAGGGGGTGGGGACAGCCAAGCTCTGGAAACACCATATATTTT
.	.	TRBV20-1	TRBJ2-7	CSAEMREQYF	TGCAGTGCTGAGATGAGGGAGCAGTACTTC
.	.	TRBV9	TRBJ2-5	CASSVDLVRETQYF	TGTGCCAGCAGCGTAGACCTAGTTCGGGAGACCCAGTACTTC
TRBD1	.	TRBV6-5	TRBJ1-2	CASRPGQGANYGYTF	TGTGCCAGCAGACCCGGACAGGGGGCTAACTATGGCTACACCTTC
.	.	TRBV27	TRBJ2-3	CASSREGRAGAFTDTQYF	TGTGCCAGCAGTCGGGAAGGTCGTGCGGGGGCCTTCACAGATACGCAGTATTTT
TRBD2	.	TRBV19	TRBJ2-5	CASSIGTSGRKETQYF	TGTGCCAGTAGTATTGGGACTAGCGGGAGGAAAGAGACCCAGTACTTC
.	.	TRBV11-2	TRBJ2-7	CASSLELAYEQYF	TGTGCCAGCAGCTTAGAGTTAGCCTACGAGCAGTACTTC
TRBD2	.	TRBV9	TRBJ2-1	CASSSGVNNEQFF	TGTGCCAGCAGCAGCGGGGTAAACAATGAGCAGTTCTTC
.	.	TRBV19	TRBJ1-1	CASRNFENRMNTEAFF	TGTGCCAGTAGGAACTTTGAAAACAGGATGAACACTGAAGCTTTCTTT
.	.	TRBV3-1/TRBV3-2	TRBJ1-2	CASSQSRPGGLGPYGYTF	TGTGCCAGCAGCCAAAGCCGGCCGGGGGGCCTCGGACCGTATGGCTACACCTTC
.	.	TRBV2	TRBJ2-5	CASRGIQETQYF	TGTGCCAGCAGGGGCATCCAAGAGACCCAGTACTTC
TRBD2	.	TRBV4-1	TRBJ2-5	CASSQLAGGPQETQYF	TGCGCCAGCAGCCAGCTAGCGGGGGGGCCCCAAGAGACCCAGTACTTC
.	.	TRBV3-1/TRBV3-2	TRBJ1-1	CASSQDLVAGGNTEAFF	TGTGCCAGCAGCCAAGATCTTGTGGCGGGAGGGAACACTGAAGCTTTCTTT
TRBD1	few	TRBV27	TRBJ2-7	CASKWRGGAINEQYF	TGTGCCAGCAAGTGGAGAGGGGGCGCAATAAACGAGCAGTACTTC
.	.	TRBV24-1	TRBJ1-5	CATSDLPGQPQHF	TGTGCCACCAGTGATTTGCCGGGACAGCCCCAGCATTTT
TRBD1	.	TRBV7-7	TRBJ2-3	CASSPGQGRTDTQYF	TGTGCTAGCAGCCCGGGACAGGGGCGCACAGATACGCAGTATTTT
.	.	TRBV7-3	TRBJ2-1	CASSLRGRVLDNEQFF	TGTGCCAGCAGCTTAAGAGGCAGGGTTCTAGACAATGAGCAGTTCTTC
TRBD2	once	TRBV28	TRBJ2-7	CASSLSGPLANEQYF	TGTGCCAGCAGTTTAAGCGGCCCACTAGCGAACGAGCAGTACTTC
.	.	TRBV9	TRBJ2-4	CASSPRTAWGNIQYF	TGTGCCAGCAGCCCTCGGACAGCGTGGGGGAACATTCAGTACTTC
TRBD1	.	TRBV27	TRBJ1-1	CASYTGGANLGTEAFF	TGTGCCAGTTACACAGGGGGCGCCAATTTGGGCACTGAAGCTTTCTTT
.	.	TRBV19	TRBJ1-5	CASSIGSGANQPQHF	TGTGCCAGTAGTATAGGAAGTGGGGCGAATCAGCCCCAGCATTTT
.	.	TRBV3-1/TRBV3-2	TRBJ1-2	CASSLPSNYGYTF	TGTGCCAGCAGCCTTCCGAGTAACTATGGCTACACCTTC
.	.	TRBV5-1	TRBJ1-6	CASKTAQGDNSPLHF	TGCGCCAGCAAGACGGCCCAGGGTGATAATTCACCCCTCCACTTT
TRBD1	once	TRBV7-3	TRBJ1-6	CASSFGDRGRLNSPLHF	TGTGCCAGCAGCTTCGGGGACAGGGGGCGGTTGAATTCACCCCTCCACTTT
TRBD2	once	TRBV7-2	TRBJ2-5	CASSLAALGLAGETQYF	TGTGCCAGCAGCTTAGCCGCCTTGGGACTAGCGGGAGAGACCCAGTACTTC
TRBD1	few	TRBV10-2	TRBJ1-1	CASSESLQGGTEAFF	TGCGCCAGCAGTGAGTCGTTACAGGGGGGGACTGAAGCTTTCTTT
.	.	TRBV9	TRBJ2-7	CASSASPNGYEQYF	TGTGCCAGCAGCGCTTCGCCGAACGGCTACGAGCAGTACTTC
.	.	TRBV7-9	TRBJ1-4	CASSLEQADEKLFF	TGTGCCAGCAGCTTAGAACAGGCGGATGAAAAACTGTTTTTT
TRBD1	.	TRBV19	TRBJ1-2	CASRQPGGGYTF	TGTGCCAGTAGACAGCCAGGGGGAGGCTACACCTTC